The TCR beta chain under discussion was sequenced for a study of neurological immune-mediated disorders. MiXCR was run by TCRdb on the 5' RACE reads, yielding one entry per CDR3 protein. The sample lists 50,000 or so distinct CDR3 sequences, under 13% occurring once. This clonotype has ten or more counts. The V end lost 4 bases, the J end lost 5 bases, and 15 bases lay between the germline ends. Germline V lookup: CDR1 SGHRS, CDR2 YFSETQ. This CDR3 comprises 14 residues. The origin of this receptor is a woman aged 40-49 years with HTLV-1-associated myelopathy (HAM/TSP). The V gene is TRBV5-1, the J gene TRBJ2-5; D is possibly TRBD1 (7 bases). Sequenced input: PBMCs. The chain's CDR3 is CASSRTAGGETQYF. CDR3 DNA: TGCGCCAGCAGCCGCACCGCAGGGGGGGAGACCCAGTACTTC.